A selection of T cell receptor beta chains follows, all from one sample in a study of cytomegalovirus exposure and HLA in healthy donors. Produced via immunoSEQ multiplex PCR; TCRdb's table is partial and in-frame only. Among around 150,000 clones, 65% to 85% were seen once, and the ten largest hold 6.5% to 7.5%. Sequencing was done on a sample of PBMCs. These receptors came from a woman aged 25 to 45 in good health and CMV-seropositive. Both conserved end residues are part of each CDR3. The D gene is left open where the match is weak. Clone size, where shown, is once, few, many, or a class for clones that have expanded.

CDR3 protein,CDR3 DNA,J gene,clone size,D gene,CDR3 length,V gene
CASSFTGQGTYEQYF,TGTGCCAGCAGTTTTACGGGACAGGGAACCTACGAGCAGTACTTC,TRBJ2-7,NA,TRBD1,15,TRBV28
CASRPSGGADEQFF,TGTGCCAGCAGACCTAGCGGGGGGGCAGATGAGCAGTTCTTC,TRBJ2-1,NA,TRBD2,14,TRBV2
CSGRGLETDTQYF,TGCAGCGGGAGGGGACTAGAGACAGATACGCAGTATTTT,TRBJ2-3,NA,TRBD2,13,TRBV29-1
CASSWAPYGYTF,TGTGCCAGCAGCTGGGCGCCCTATGGCTACACCTTC,TRBJ1-2,NA,NA,12,TRBV5-8
CASSSRGTSGAYNEQFF,TGTGCCAGCAGCTCCCGGGGGACTAGCGGGGCTTACAATGAGCAGTTCTTC,TRBJ2-1,NA,TRBD2,17,TRBV7-2
CASSFRGQGVYEQYF,TGTGCCAGCAGCTTCCGGGGACAAGGGGTCTACGAGCAGTACTTC,TRBJ2-7,NA,NA,15,TRBV13
CASSLGGAYTGELFF,TGCGCCAGCAGTCTCGGGGGAGCTTACACCGGGGAGCTGTTTTTT,TRBJ2-2,NA,NA,15,TRBV4-3
CASSLTGYNSPLHF,TGTGCCAGCAGCCTGACAGGCTACAATTCACCCCTCCACTTT,TRBJ1-6,NA,NA,14,TRBV28
CASSKGSSGGLTGELFF,TGTGCCAGCAGCAAAGGATCTAGCGGGGGGCTCACCGGGGAGCTGTTTTTT,TRBJ2-2,NA,NA,17,TRBV21-1
CASSLTSGGFFSSYNEQFF,TGTGCCAGCAGTCTAACTAGCGGGGGGTTTTTCAGCTCCTACAATGAGCAGTTCTTC,TRBJ2-1,NA,TRBD2,19,TRBV7-9
CASSSGTGYEKLFF,TGTGCCAGCAGCTCCGGGACAGGGTATGAAAAACTGTTTTTT,TRBJ1-4,NA,TRBD1,14,TRBV6-1
CASSTSLYNEQFF,TGTGCCAGCAGCACTAGCTTGTACAATGAGCAGTTCTTC,TRBJ2-1,NA,NA,13,TRBV7-2
CASSMGQGDQPQHF,TGTGCCAGTAGTATGGGGCAGGGGGATCAGCCCCAGCATTTT,TRBJ1-5,few,TRBD1,14,TRBV19
CASSPTGGSVYGYTF,TGTGCCAGCAGTCCGACAGGGGGCAGTGTATATGGCTACACCTTC,TRBJ1-2,NA,TRBD1,15,TRBV6-5
CATSRDFAGQGNIQYF,TGTGCCACCAGCAGAGATTTTGCAGGGCAGGGAAACATTCAGTACTTC,TRBJ2-4,NA,NA,16,TRBV15
CASRGDSYQPQHF,TGTGCCAGTAGAGGGGACAGTTATCAGCCCCAGCATTTT,TRBJ1-5,NA,TRBD1,13,TRBV19
CASSRKGATDTQYF,TGCGCCAGCAGCCGTAAGGGAGCCACAGATACGCAGTATTTT,TRBJ2-3,NA,NA,14,TRBV4-1
CASSPRWGGSYEQYF,TGTGCCAGCAGCCCCCGGTGGGGGGGCTCCTACGAGCAGTACTTC,TRBJ2-7,many,TRBD2,15,TRBV7-9
CASSPLAGVYEQYF,TGTGCCAGCAGCCCCTTAGCGGGGGTCTACGAGCAGTACTTC,TRBJ2-7,NA,TRBD2,14,TRBV7-2
CASSLFGLAGHGTDTQYF,TGTGCCAGCAGCCTCTTTGGACTAGCGGGGCATGGCACAGATACGCAGTATTTT,TRBJ2-3,NA,TRBD2,18,TRBV14
CASSGQSYEQYF,TGTGCCAGCAGCGGACAGTCCTACGAGCAGTACTTC,TRBJ2-7,NA,NA,12,TRBV7-9
CASRSLQGVKVRWEQYF,TGTGCCAGCAGGTCCTTACAGGGCGTAAAGGTTCGGTGGGAGCAGTACTTC,TRBJ2-7,NA,NA,17,TRBV7-6
CASSFSLVAGGGTDTQYF,TGTGCCAGCAGCTTCTCCCTTGTAGCGGGGGGTGGAACAGATACGCAGTATTTT,TRBJ2-3,NA,TRBD2,18,TRBV11-2
CASSQDFRTGGSYNSPLHF,TGTGCCAGCAGCCAAGATTTTCGGACAGGGGGATCCTATAATTCACCCCTCCACTTT,TRBJ1-6,NA,TRBD1,19,TRBV4-2
CASSPQDRAGYTF,TGCGCCAGCAGCCCACAGGACAGGGCTGGCTACACCTTC,TRBJ1-2,few,TRBD1,13,TRBV5-1
CASSPFGHLYEQYF,TGTGCCAGCAGCCCATTTGGACATCTTTACGAGCAGTACTTC,TRBJ2-7,NA,NA,14,TRBV7-2
CASSPRQGLSTEAFF,TGCGCCAGCAGCCCCAGACAGGGGTTGAGCACTGAAGCTTTCTTT,TRBJ1-1,NA,TRBD1,15,TRBV4-1
CASSRTGTGVNYGYTF,TGTGCCAGCAGTAGAACCGGGACAGGGGTTAACTATGGCTACACCTTC,TRBJ1-2,NA,TRBD1,16,TRBV25-1
CASSLSRMQPQHF,TGTGCCAGCAGCTTATCCAGGATGCAGCCCCAGCATTTT,TRBJ1-5,NA,NA,13,TRBV7-2
CASSDGLAGGRETQYF,TGTGCCAGCAGTGACGGACTAGCGGGGGGGCGGGAGACCCAGTACTTC,TRBJ2-5,once,TRBD2,16,TRBV2
CASSHGTGKGTQYF,TGTGCCAGCAGCCATGGGACAGGGAAAGGTACGCAGTATTTT,TRBJ2-3,NA,TRBD1,14,TRBV5-5
CASSQERVRGAGINYEQYF,TGCGCCAGCAGCCAAGAGAGGGTGCGCGGAGCGGGGATAAACTACGAGCAGTACTTC,TRBJ2-7,NA,TRBD2,19,TRBV4-3
CASSVTVPTEAFF,TGTGCCAGCAGTGTCACAGTACCGACTGAAGCTTTCTTT,TRBJ1-1,few,NA,13,TRBV6-1
CASSPPDRIGTEAFF,TGTGCCAGCTCACCACCCGACAGGATTGGCACTGAAGCTTTCTTT,TRBJ1-1,NA,NA,15,TRBV18
CATSPRARWYEQFF,TGTGCCACCAGCCCGCGGGCCCGGTGGTATGAGCAGTTCTTC,TRBJ2-1,NA,NA,14,TRBV15
CASSLQGGLGETQYF,TGTGCCAGCAGTCTCCAAGGGGGCTTAGGAGAGACCCAGTACTTC,TRBJ2-5,NA,TRBD1,15,TRBV6-1
CASSQDLYYGYTF,TGCGCCAGCAGCCAAGATCTTTACTATGGCTACACCTTC,TRBJ1-2,once,NA,13,TRBV4-3
CSVEVRRRDYEQYF,TGCAGCGTTGAAGTTCGTCGGAGGGACTACGAGCAGTACTTC,TRBJ2-7,NA,NA,14,TRBV29-1
CASRQDRSSYNSPLHF,TGTGCCAGCAGACAAGACAGGAGCTCCTATAATTCACCCCTCCACTTT,TRBJ1-6,NA,NA,16,TRBV11-1
CASSLGGLSYEQYF,TGTGCCAGCAGCTTGGGAGGGCTCTCCTACGAGCAGTACTTC,TRBJ2-7,NA,NA,14,TRBV5-5
CASSSTGSYEQYF,TGTGCCAGCAGTTCCACAGGGTCCTACGAGCAGTACTTC,TRBJ2-7,few,NA,13,TRBV6-6
CASSVQGSGNSPLHF,TGTGCCAGCAGTGTACAGGGTAGTGGTAATTCACCCCTCCACTTT,TRBJ1-6,NA,NA,15,TRBV2
CASSLLAGGLEQYF,TGTGCCAGCAGCTTACTAGCGGGGGGGCTTGAGCAGTACTTC,TRBJ2-7,NA,TRBD2,14,TRBV5-4
CASSLAHETGGWRNQPQHF,TGTGCCAGCAGCTTAGCGCATGAGACAGGGGGCTGGCGCAATCAGCCCCAGCATTTT,TRBJ1-5,NA,TRBD1,19,TRBV7-8
CASSLWGQGSGANVLTF,TGTGCCAGCAGTCTTTGGGGACAGGGTTCTGGGGCCAACGTCCTGACTTTC,TRBJ2-6,NA,TRBD1,17,TRBV27
CASSLSQGAPQETQYF,TGTGCCAGCAGTTTAAGTCAGGGGGCCCCCCAAGAGACCCAGTACTTC,TRBJ2-5,NA,TRBD1,16,TRBV28
CASSRDSNQPQHF,TGTGCCAGCAGCCGCGATAGCAATCAGCCCCAGCATTTT,TRBJ1-5,NA,NA,13,TRBV5-4
CSVDGGYNEQFF,TGCAGCGTTGACGGGGGATACAATGAGCAGTTCTTC,TRBJ2-1,NA,NA,12,TRBV29-1
CARTDRNTGELFF,TGTGCCAGGACAGATAGAAACACCGGGGAGCTGTTTTTT,TRBJ2-2,NA,NA,13,TRBV5-3
CASSLADREAFF,TGTGCCAGCAGCTTAGCGGACAGGGAAGCTTTCTTT,TRBJ1-1,NA,TRBD1,12,TRBV7-9
CASREQGGFGYTF,TGTGCCAGCCGCGAACAAGGGGGTTTTGGCTACACCTTC,TRBJ1-2,NA,NA,13,TRBV6-5